This TCR beta chain emerged from a study of PD-1 blockade in mismatch repair-deficient tumors. Turning to the study itself: All were previously treated, progressing patients with 12 mismatch repair-deficient cancer types. Whole-study findings and limits: After pembrolizumab, tumor-resident clones rose rapidly, then generally contracted before radiologic responses.

The CDR3 is 10 residues long. The germline CDR1 and CDR2 sequences are SQVTM and ANQGSEA. All patients were mismatch repair deficient, assessed by either PCR or immunohistochemistry. The TCR-sequenced patients were a few responders to pembrolizumab. Concerning this clone: Its antigen is undetermined.

Sequenced by immunoSEQ multiplex PCR; TCRdb stores in-frame clones only, minus some. Of tens of thousands of clones in the sample, 81% were seen once. The origin of this receptor is an adult with mismatch repair-deficient cancer. The rearrangement uses TRBV29-1 and TRBJ1-1; TRBD1 is a possible D gene (5 bases). The sequences come from peripheral blood, collected 12 weeks after starting pembrolizumab. The CDR3 nucleotides are TGCGGGACGGACCCAACTGAAGCTTTCTTT. Its protein product is CGTDPTEAFF.